Listed here is a single TCR beta chain. CDR1 is GTSNPN and CDR2 is SVGIG in the germline V gene (reference sequence). Trimming took off 5 bases at V and 0 bases at J, with 5 bases between the two ends. The CDR3 runs 12 residues. The data stem from a study of OX40 agonist ivuxolimab in advanced cancers. Sequenced by immunoSEQ multiplex PCR; TCRdb stores in-frame clones only, minus some. The sample has 28,000 or so clones; more than 85% are singletons. The sequences come from CD4+ or CD8+ T cells sorted from blood, collected in a trial of the OX40 agonist ivuxolimab. The rearrangement joins TRBV30 to TRBJ1-3, with D unresolved. The sequence was collected from an adult with an advanced solid tumor such as melanoma, head and neck, liver or kidney cancer. The CDR3 loop is CAWGLSGNTIYF. The CDR3 nucleotides are TGTGCCTGGGGACTCTCTGGAAACACCATATATTTT.